This entry lists 29 T cell receptor beta chains sequenced from one sample in a study of OX40 agonist ivuxolimab in advanced cancers. The data were produced by immunoSEQ multiplex PCR, yet TCRdb's version contains in-frame clones alone and is incomplete. The repertoire consists of 73,000 or so clones, with roughly 80% occurring once and the leading ten covering less than 0.55%. The specimen was CD4+ or CD8+ T cells sorted from blood, collected in a trial of the OX40 agonist ivuxolimab. The receptors derive from an adult with an advanced solid tumor such as melanoma, head and neck, liver or kidney cancer.

The V gene is TRBV10-3, the J gene TRBJ2-7, with 7 bases matching TRBD1. The V gene end was trimmed by 5 bases and the J gene end by 0 bases; junction bases not matched to a gene: 13. Germline-derived CDR1 and CDR2 are ENHRY and SYGVKD. CDR3 length: 17 residues. CDR3 DNA: TGTGCCATCAGTTCGAATCCTGGACAGGCAAGCTCCTACGAGCAGTACGTC. Residues: CAISSNPGQASSYEQYV.

J is TRBJ2-1 and V is TRBV4-1; D is uncertain. V dropped 1 base and J dropped 0 bases, with 10 bases sitting between them. CDR3 length: 16 amino acids. The V gene's germline CDR1 is MGHRA and CDR2 YSYEKL. Here the CDR3 reads CASSQGVYDSYNEQFF. DNA for the CDR3: TGCGCCAGCAGCCAAGGAGTATATGACTCCTACAATGAGCAGTTCTTC.

This chain connects TRBV5-4 to TRBJ2-4; possibly TRBD1 for D (7 bases). The V gene lost 4 bases and the J gene lost 3 bases, with 23 bases spanning the gap. This CDR3 comprises 18 residues. Germline V gene data show CDR1 as SGHNT and CDR2 as YYREEE (reference sequence). CDR3 sequence: CASSPAAGGMVDKNIQYF. The CDR3 nucleotides read TGTGCCAGCAGCCCGGCGGCAGGGGGGATGGTGGACAAAAACATTCAGTACTTC. Full variable domain (remainder filled in from reference TRBV5-4 and TRBJ2-4): ETGVTQSPTHLIKTRGQQVTLRCSSQSGHNTVSWYQQALGQGPQFIFQYYREEENGRGNFPPRFSGLQFPNYSSELNVNALELDDSALYLCASSPAAGGMVDKNIQYFGAGTRLSVL.

The chain has TRBV7-3 and TRBJ2-1, with TRBD2 matching over 9 bases. Looked up from germline, CDR1 is SGHTA and CDR2 is FQGTGA. This CDR3 region has 16 residues. V was pared by 5 bases and J by 6 bases, with 11 bases of the junction left unmatched. In DNA, the CDR3 is TGTGCCAGCAGCCAGCAAGGGACTAGCCAGTTCAATGAGCAGTTCTTC. It encodes CASSQQGTSQFNEQFF.

In this sample, this clone turned up once. This sequence joins TRBV18 and TRBJ2-1; D possibly corresponds to TRBD1 (6 bases). Per germline, CDR1 KGHSH and CDR2 LQKENI. CDR3 length: 15 residues. V gave up 5 bases and J gave up 4 bases, with 15 bases separating them. This CDR3 is CASSEQGTFYNEQFF. The DNA for the CDR3 is TGTGCCAGCTCAGAACAGGGTACGTTTTACAATGAGCAGTTCTTC.

DNA for the CDR3: TGTGCCAGTACTCTCTCCTACGAGCAGTACTTC. It translates to CASTLSYEQYF. This sequence joins TRBV6-1 and TRBJ2-7; D remains ambiguous. V lost 9 bases, J lost 0 bases, and 6 bases lay in between. The germline V gene has CDR1 MNHNS and CDR2 SASEGT. This CDR3 contains 11 residues.

The chain's CDR3 is CASSRTDGANEKLFF. The CDR3 DNA reads TGTGCCAGCAGTCGGACGGACGGGGCTAATGAAAAACTGTTTTTT. The chain joins TRBV27 to TRBJ1-4; no definite D call. The CDR3 loop spans 15 amino acids. V was clipped by 5 bases and J by 3 bases, with 13 bases between them. The germline gives CDR1 MNHEY, CDR2 SMNVEV (reference sequence).

The genes are TRBV7-2 and TRBJ1-2; D remains ambiguous. Germline CDR1 and CDR2: SGHTA and FQGNSA. The CDR3 is made up of 14 amino acids. V gave up 3 bases and J gave up 4 bases, with 12 bases separating them. The CDR3 spells CASSFLGQTYGYTF. CDR3 nucleotide sequence: TGTGCCAGCAGCTTTCTAGGGCAGACCTATGGCTACACCTTC.

DNA of the CDR3: TGCGCCAGCATGGAGCGGGGGGGCTGGGGTGAGCAGTTCTTC. Its translation: CASMERGGWGEQFF. The chain uses TRBV10-2 and TRBJ2-1; TRBD2 aligns across 10 bases. Trimming took 7 bases from V and 9 from J; bases not matched to a gene: 9. The CDR3 totals 14 residues. From germline, CDR1 is WSHSY and CDR2 SAAADI.

V gene TRBV27 combines with J gene TRBJ1-2; tentative D call: TRBD1 (6 bases). Trimming removed 4 bases from V and 6 bases from J, with 15 bases in between. The CDR3 contains 14 residues. The germline CDR1 and CDR2 sequences are MNHEY and SMNVEV (reference sequence). The CDR3 bases are TGTGCCAGCAGTTCTTACAGGGAAGTGGATGGCTACACCTTC. This translates into CASSSYREVDGYTF.

The chain couples TRBV19 to TRBJ2-5; no clear D. V shed 10 bases and J shed 0 bases, with 21 bases lying between them. The germline V gene encodes CDR1 LNHDA and CDR2 SQIVND (reference sequence). This CDR3 is 16 amino acids long. This chain's CDR3 is CATTKGFLLNQETQYF. CDR3 coding DNA: TGTGCCACTACTAAAGGGTTTTTACTCAACCAAGAGACCCAGTACTTC.

The chain employs TRBV10-2 and TRBJ1-1; TRBD1 might be the D (5 bases). CDR1 and CDR2 (germline): WSHSY, SAAADI. This CDR3 is 13 amino acids long. Trimming cost V 6 bases and J 5 bases, with 13 bases left between them. The CDR3 sequence is CASSGTLGTEAFF. The CDR3 coding sequence is TGCGCCAGCAGCGGGACCTTAGGGACTGAAGCTTTCTTT.

V usage is TRBV5-6 and J usage is TRBJ2-1, with a weak D call TRBD1 (6 bases). Germline values: CDR1 SGHDT, CDR2 YYEEEE. The CDR3 spans 12 residues. Deletions cut 4 bases from V and 8 bases from J, with 10 bases between. The CDR3 loop reads CASSIQGYEQFF. The CDR3 bases are TGTGCCAGCAGCATACAGGGTTATGAGCAGTTCTTC.

The V gene is TRBV30, the J gene TRBJ1-1; TRBD1 matches at 7 bases. Germline V gene lookup returns CDR1 GTSNPN and CDR2 SVGIG (reference sequence). This CDR3 contains 15 residues. Trimming removed 2 bases from V and 1 base from J; junction bases left unmatched: 7. The CDR3 here is CAWSRPGQRNTEAFF. CDR3 DNA sequence: TGTGCCTGGAGTCGTCCGGGACAGCGGAACACTGAAGCTTTCTTT.

Concerning this clone itself: The sample has other DNA sequences that encode this CDR3 too. CDR3 sequence (DNA): TGTGCCAGCAGTTTTAATTCATATGGCTACACCTTC. Protein sequence: CASSFNSYGYTF. V usage is TRBV28 and J usage is TRBJ1-2, with unresolved D. The CDR3 totals 12 residues. From germline, CDR1 is MDHEN and CDR2 SYDVKM. V shed 3 bases and J shed 5 bases, with 7 bases lying between them.

V is TRBV6-6 and J is TRBJ2-1, with 7 bases identical to TRBD1. The CDR3 runs to 14 residues. CDR1 is MNHNY, CDR2 SVGAGI, per germline (reference sequence). With 2 bases clipped from V and 8 bases from J, the junction kept 6 bases outside the gene matches. The DNA for the CDR3 is TGTGCCAGCAGTTACGTCTCAGGGACAGATGAGCAGTTCTTC. This codes for CASSYVSGTDEQFF.

The rearrangement uses TRBV27 and TRBJ1-3; perhaps TRBD1 as D (5 bases). The CDR3 totals 15 residues. In germline, CDR1 is MNHEY, CDR2 SMNVEV (reference sequence). The germline V and J ends were trimmed by 5 bases and 0 bases, with 11 bases remaining between them. The CDR3 reads CASSLRDGSGNTIYF. Written as DNA, the CDR3 is TGTGCCAGCAGTCTACGGGACGGCTCTGGAAACACCATATATTTT.

The chain joins TRBV19 to TRBJ1-5; D perhaps matches TRBD1 (5 bases). CDR3 length: 17 residues. In germline, CDR1 is LNHDA, CDR2 SQIVND (reference sequence). The ends were cut back, 0 bases at V and 4 bases at J, with 16 bases in the middle. CDR3 sequence reads: CASSIDSWTGLNQPQHF. The CDR3 DNA follows: TGTGCCAGTAGTATAGATTCATGGACGGGACTTAATCAGCCCCAGCATTTT.

The genes are TRBV7-3 and TRBJ2-1; unclear D gene. V was shortened by 1 base and J by 4 bases, with 5 bases between the two germline ends. From germline, CDR1 is SGHTA and CDR2 FQGTGA. The CDR3 runs 13 residues. CDR3 nucleotide sequence: TGTGCCAGCAGCTTAAGTACGTACAATGAGCAGTTCTTC. Protein: CASSLSTYNEQFF.

The chain couples TRBV28 to TRBJ1-2; weak D call: TRBD1 (6 bases). Germline V gene data show CDR1 as MDHEN and CDR2 as SYDVKM. Trimming stripped 6 bases from V and 0 bases from J, with 23 bases between. The CDR3 is made up of 18 amino acids. CDR3 in DNA: TGTGCCAGCAGACGAGTTTTTGAAAGGGGGAGGTCTAACTATGGCTACACCTTC. This translates into CASRRVFERGRSNYGYTF.

The J gene is TRBJ2-2, the V gene TRBV6-1; the match to TRBD2 covers 10 bases. In germline, CDR1 is MNHNS, CDR2 SASEGT. The V and J ends lost 3 bases and 5 bases, in that order; junction bases with no gene match: 12. The CDR3 sequence is 18 residues long. The DNA of the CDR3 is TGTGCCAGCAGTGAGACCTCGATAGCGGGAGGCCGGACCGGGGAGCTGTTTTTT. Translated, it gives CASSETSIAGGRTGELFF.

This clone was seen more than once but under ten times. The chain links TRBV6-5 to TRBJ2-3; perhaps TRBD1 as D (5 bases). The CDR3 has 13 amino acids. Germline V gene sequence: CDR1 MNHEY, CDR2 SVGAGI. Deletions cut 5 bases from V and 4 bases from J, with 10 bases between. The CDR3 spells CASSTGHPDTQYF. The CDR3 region has the DNA TGTGCCAGCAGTACTGGACACCCAGATACGCAGTATTTT.

This clone came up a few times. The chain carries TRBV21-1 and TRBJ2-5; TRBD2, the table's D call, lacks a check against the DNA. TRBV21-1 counts as a pseudogene. The CDR3 is 20 amino acids. CDR3 residues: CASSARRETSSSSPGETQYF. CDR3 nucleotide sequence: TGTGCCAGCAGCGCGAGGAGGGAGACTAGCTCTTCCTCCCCGGGGGAGACCCAGTACTTC.

This clone was counted a few times. The same CDR3 can be traced to other DNA sequences in this sample. The chain combines TRBV18 with TRBJ2-5, with D hard to call. This CDR3 is built from 12 residues. Deletions cut 2 bases from V and 0 bases from J, with 1 base between. Looked up from germline, CDR1 is KGHSH and CDR2 is LQKENI. The CDR3 DNA reads TGTGCCAGCTCACCATACCAAGAGACCCAGTACTTC. This translates into CASSPYQETQYF. The variable domain in full, completed from reference TRBV18 and TRBJ2-5, reads NAGVMQNPRHLVRRRGQEARLRCSPMKGHSHVYWYRQLPEEGLKFMVYLQKENIIDESGMPKERFSAEFPKEGPSILRIQQVVRGDSAAYFCASSPYQETQYFGPGTRLLVL.

V usage is TRBV5-1 and J usage is TRBJ2-5; TRBD2 matches 9 bases. Germline V gene data show CDR1 as SGHRS and CDR2 as YFSETQ. CDR3 length: 16 amino acids. With 0 bases clipped from V and 4 bases from J, the junction kept 7 bases outside the gene matches. The CDR3 is CASSLDASGKTETQYF. The CDR3 coding sequence is TGCGCCAGCAGCTTGGACGCTAGCGGGAAAACAGAGACCCAGTACTTC.

The chain carries TRBV9 and TRBJ2-6, with D perhaps given as TRBD1 or TRBD2 (6 bases each). Germline V gene data show CDR1 as SGDLS and CDR2 as YYNGEE. This CDR3 comprises 17 residues. Trimming took 3 bases from V and 3 from J, leaving 16 bases between them. In nucleotides, the CDR3 is TGTGCCAGCAGCGCAGCAGAGGGGGGCAGTGGGGCCAACGTCCTGACTTTC. Translation: CASSAAEGGSGANVLTF.

J is TRBJ1-2 and V is TRBV5-4, with unresolved D. V lost 2 bases and J 7 bases, leaving 15 bases between the germline ends. This CDR3 is built from 14 residues. The V gene's germline CDR1 is SGHNT and CDR2 YYREEE (reference sequence). CDR3 bases: TGTGCCAGCAGCTTTGGTAGCTCGGGTCGTGGCTACACCTTC. It codes for CASSFGSSGRGYTF.

V and J are TRBV14 and TRBJ1-3, with D hard to call. V was pared by 4 bases and J by 4 bases, with 2 bases between. The germline V gene encodes CDR1 SGHDN and CDR2 FVKESK. The length of the CDR3 is 11 residues. CDR3 protein: CASSLGNTIYF. In nucleotides, the CDR3 is TGTGCCAGCAGCCTCGGAAACACCATATATTTT.

This clone came up a few times. The V call is TRBV29-1, the J call TRBJ1-2, with D hard to call. Germline V CDR1 and CDR2: SQVTM, ANQGSEA. CDR3 length equals 14 residues. Between the trimmed V and J ends, which lost 3 bases and 0 bases, there was a span of 11 bases. CDR3 nucleotide sequence: TGCAGCGTTGAGTCCGGATTCCCTAACTATGGCTACACCTTC. It yields the protein CSVESGFPNYGYTF.